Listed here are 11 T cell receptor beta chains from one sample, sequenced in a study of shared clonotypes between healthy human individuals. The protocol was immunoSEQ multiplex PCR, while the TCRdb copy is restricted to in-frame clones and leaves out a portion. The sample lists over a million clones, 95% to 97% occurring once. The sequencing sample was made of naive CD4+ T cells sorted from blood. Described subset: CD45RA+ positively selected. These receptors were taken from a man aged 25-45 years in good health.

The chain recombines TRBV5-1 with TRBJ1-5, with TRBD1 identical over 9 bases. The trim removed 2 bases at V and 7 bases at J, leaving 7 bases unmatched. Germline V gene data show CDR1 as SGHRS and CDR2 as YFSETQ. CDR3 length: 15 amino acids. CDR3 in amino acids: CASSFTGGAGQPQHF. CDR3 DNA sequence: TGCGCCAGCAGCTTTACAGGGGGCGCGGGGCAGCCCCAGCATTTT.

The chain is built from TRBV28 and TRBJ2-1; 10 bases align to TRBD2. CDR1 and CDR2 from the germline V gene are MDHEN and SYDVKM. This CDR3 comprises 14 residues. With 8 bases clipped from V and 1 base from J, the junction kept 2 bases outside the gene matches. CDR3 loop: CASHSGGSYNEQFF. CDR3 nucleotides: TGTGCCAGCCATAGCGGGGGGTCCTACAATGAGCAGTTCTTC.

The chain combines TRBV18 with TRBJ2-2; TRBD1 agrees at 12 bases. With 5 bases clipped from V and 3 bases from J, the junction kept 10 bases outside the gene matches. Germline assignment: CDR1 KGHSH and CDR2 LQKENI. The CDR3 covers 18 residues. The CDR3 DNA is TGTGCCAGCTCAGTTGTCGGGACAGGGGGCGCCTACACCGGGGAGCTGTTTTTT. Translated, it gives CASSVVGTGGAYTGELFF.

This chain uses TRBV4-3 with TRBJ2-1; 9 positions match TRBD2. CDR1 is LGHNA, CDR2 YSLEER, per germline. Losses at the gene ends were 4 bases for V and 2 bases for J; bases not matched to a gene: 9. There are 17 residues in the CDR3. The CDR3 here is CASSRKPASGTYNEQFF. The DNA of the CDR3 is TGCGCCAGCAGCCGAAAACCCGCTAGCGGGACCTACAATGAGCAGTTCTTC.

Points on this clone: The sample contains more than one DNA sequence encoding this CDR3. Written as DNA, the CDR3 is TGTGCCAGCTCCCTTGGACTAGCGGGATACAATGAGCAGTTCTTC. Encoded protein: CASSLGLAGYNEQFF. The J gene is TRBJ2-1, the V gene TRBV18, with 12 bases identical to TRBD2. Germline assignment: CDR1 KGHSH and CDR2 LQKENI. The trim removed 6 bases at V and 4 bases at J, leaving 4 bases unmatched. The CDR3 totals 15 residues.

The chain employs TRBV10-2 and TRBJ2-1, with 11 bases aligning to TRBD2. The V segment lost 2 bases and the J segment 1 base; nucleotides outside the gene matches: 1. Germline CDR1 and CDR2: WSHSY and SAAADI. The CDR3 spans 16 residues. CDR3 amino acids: CASSEASGRSYNEQFF. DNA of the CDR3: TGCGCCAGCAGTGAGGCTAGCGGGAGGTCCTACAATGAGCAGTTCTTC.

Written as DNA, the CDR3 is TGTGCCAGCAGCCAGATAGCGGGAGGGGCAGATACGCAGTATTTT. This translates into CASSQIAGGADTQYF. The chain couples TRBV13 to TRBJ2-3; 11 bases map to TRBD2. Germline V gives CDR1 PRHDT, CDR2 FYEKMQ (reference sequence). V was pared by 5 bases and J by 4 bases, with 5 bases of the junction left unmatched. This CDR3 region has 15 residues.

The CDR3 DNA sequence: TGTGCCAGCAGCTTGGAGGCCGCCGAACACTACAATGAGCAGTTCTTC. Protein product: CASSLEAAEHYNEQFF. The rearrangement uses TRBV5-4 and TRBJ2-1; D is uncertain. Trimming shortened V by 0 bases and J by 3 bases, and 13 bases separated the two germline ends. This CDR3 has 16 residues. The germline gives CDR1 SGHNT, CDR2 YYREEE (reference sequence).

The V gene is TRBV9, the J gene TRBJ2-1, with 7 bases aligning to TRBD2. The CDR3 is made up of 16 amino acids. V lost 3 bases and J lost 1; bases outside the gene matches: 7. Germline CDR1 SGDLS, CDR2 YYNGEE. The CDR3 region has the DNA TGTGCCAGCAGCGGAGGGAGTAGCGGGTCCTACAATGAGCAGTTCTTC. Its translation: CASSGGSSGSYNEQFF.

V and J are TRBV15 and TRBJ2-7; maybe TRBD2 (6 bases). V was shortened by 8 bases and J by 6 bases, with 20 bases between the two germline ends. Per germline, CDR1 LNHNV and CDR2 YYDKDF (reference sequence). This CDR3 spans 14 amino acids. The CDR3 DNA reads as TGTGCCACCGAACACGGGAGTGTCGGGCTCGAGCAGTACTTC. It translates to CATEHGSVGLEQYF.

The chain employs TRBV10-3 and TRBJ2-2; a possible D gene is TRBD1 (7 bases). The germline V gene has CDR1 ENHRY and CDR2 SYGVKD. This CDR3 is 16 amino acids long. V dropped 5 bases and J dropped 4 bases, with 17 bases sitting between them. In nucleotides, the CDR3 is TGTGCCATCAGTAGTTCTCCAGGGGGGACCACCGGGGAGCTGTTTTTT. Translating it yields CAISSSPGGTTGELFF.